This entry describes one T cell receptor beta chain. Its antigen is unknown. Per-base quality was not reported, and no clone a single base away is much larger than it. The record originates from a study of T cell responses to AZD1222 COVID-19 vaccine (dated by TCRdb to the early 2020s). Describing the broader study: AZD1222 recipients whose second dose came at about 4 weeks and those whose second dose came at about 12 weeks were combined into one group, since spike-specific TCR depth and breadth did not differ between the two schedules. A total of around 240 trial participants underwent TCR sequencing, of whom about 210 had received two doses of AZD1222 and 26 had received two doses of the MenACWY control vaccine. Trial participants were enrolled by age into 18-55, 56-69 and 70-plus year subgroups, with roughly 160, 29 and 62 TCR-sequenced participants respectively. The research as a whole found: Most participants were white British and females outnumbered males, and the authors suggested that clonal diversity may have been underestimated. After two AZD1222 doses, spike-specific TCR breadth and depth were significantly higher than at day 0 and than in MenACWY recipients. Epitopes outside the regions mutated in the B.1.351 and B.1.1.7 variants were reportedly recognized by nearly half of the unique spike-specific TCRs. Because no day 14 peak-response samples were available, repertoires were characterized only after the peak T cell response. Only five or six AZD1222 recipients were SARS-CoV-2 seropositive at baseline, limiting conclusions about previously exposed vaccinees. The 56-69-year group was small, and its depth increase did not reach significance, likely because of low power. CD4 TCRs associated with the vaccine covered the entire spike protein, and the dominant responses were in regions 160-218 and 743-854.

The CDR3 regions of human TCRbeta chains were subjected to immunosequencing. The authors processed their data as follows. TCRs in the repertoires were compared against a reference library of SARS-CoV-2-specific TCRs that had been generated with the MIRA antigen-specificity platform. Breadth was defined as the fraction of unique TCRs that were SARS-CoV-2-associated, and depth was defined as the fraction of total T cells that were SARS-CoV-2-associated. Using the MIRA data, each spike-specific TCR was assigned both to the spike region to which the TCR was reactive and to a CD4 or CD8 class. Log10-transformed breadth and depth values were compared by one-way ANOVA with Sidak's multiple comparisons tests. TCRdb took over this immuneACCESS table, retaining in-frame rearrangements with V and J assigned. Such tables are incomplete; in checked studies, under half of the missing clones stem from an unresolved V gene, and the remainder is unexplained. The V and J calls and clone size are taken from that table; D and trimming were inferred from the DNA. The sample table contains about 93,000 clones; only one count was recorded for 80% to 90% of them. The biggest ten clones account for 15% to 20% of the sample.

The label giving this sample's time point can be read as: baseline before first vaccination. Vaccinee samples were obtained from the UK trials COV001 and COV002, which included a single-blind randomized controlled phase 2/3 trial of AZD1222 (ChAdOx1 nCoV-19) in healthy adults. For TCRbeta chain sequencing, PBMC samples were collected from trial participants at day 0 and at day 28 after the second dose. The sample in question was peripheral blood, obtained on day 0 of AZD1222 vaccination. This TCR was recovered from an adult in good health.

The CDR3: CASSQTGTGQGVFF. The bases read TGCGCCAGCAGCCAGACCGGGACAGGGCAAGGGGTGTTTTTT. The V gene is TRBV4-1 and the J gene is TRBJ1-4; TRBD1 matches 9 bases in the middle. The CDR1 and CDR2 encoded by the germline V gene are MGHRA and YSYEKL. Inclusive of the bounding cysteine and phenylalanine, the CDR3 is 14 residues long. The retained sequence is limited to the CDR3, 42 bases, with the frame set at the first base. Trimming takes 3 bases off V and 15 bases off J; junction bases not matched to a gene: 11.